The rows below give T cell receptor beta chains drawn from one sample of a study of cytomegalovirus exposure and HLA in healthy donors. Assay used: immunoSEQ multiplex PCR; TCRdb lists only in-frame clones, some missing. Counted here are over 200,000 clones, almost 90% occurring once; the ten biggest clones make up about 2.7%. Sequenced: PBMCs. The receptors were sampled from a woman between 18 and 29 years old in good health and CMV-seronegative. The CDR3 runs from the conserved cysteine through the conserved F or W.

CASSPPGLAGDEQYF	TRBV19	TRBJ2-7
CASSQDPSGIYEQYF	TRBV4-1	TRBJ2-7
CASSFSGQLSTEAFF	TRBV5-1	TRBJ1-1
CASSLGFAGGQETQYF	TRBV7-7	TRBJ2-5
CSVSRVGTEAFF	TRBV29-1	TRBJ1-1
CASSFREFAGNNEQFF	TRBV5-4	TRBJ2-1
CAWTRGQGGGELFF	TRBV30	TRBJ2-2
CASSYPGLLPEEKLFF	TRBV6-6	TRBJ1-4
CASSSPGVPLYEQYF	TRBV27	TRBJ2-7
CASSLVSGRVTGELFF	TRBV7-8	TRBJ2-2
CASSTTGVLGYTF	TRBV19	TRBJ1-2
CASSGQGVNTEAFF	TRBV18	TRBJ1-1
CASSPVAGAPGANVLTF	TRBV18	TRBJ2-6
CASSGPDKDTQYF	TRBV2	TRBJ2-3
CASSFSGDSYNEQFF	TRBV7-3	TRBJ2-1
CASSTLGTNYEQYF	TRBV19	TRBJ2-7
CASSLRREDYEQYF	TRBV28	TRBJ2-7
CASSEAAGGPGDTQYF	TRBV6-1	TRBJ2-3
CASSEWGREQFF	TRBV6-1	TRBJ2-1
CASSDGTDNYGYTF	TRBV28	TRBJ1-2
CASSDPVSGSYNEQFF	TRBV9	TRBJ2-1
CASSLAASGRTNSYEQYF	TRBV7-2	TRBJ2-7
CASRFAGRGYQETQYF	TRBV2	TRBJ2-5
CASRRDQETQYF	TRBV27	TRBJ2-5
CASSLPGQGTDTQYF	TRBV28	TRBJ2-3
CAWTPQGWTEAFF	TRBV30	TRBJ1-1
CASSSPWGRRNEQFF	TRBV7-2	TRBJ2-1
CAWRGQPLGKLFF	TRBV30	TRBJ1-4
CASRPGNTEAFF	TRBV28	TRBJ1-1
CASSAGNYEQYF	TRBV18	TRBJ2-7
CASGLAGGYEQYF	TRBV28	TRBJ2-7
CASSPLSYNEQFF	TRBV19	TRBJ2-1
CAIFGTLNTEAFF	TRBV28	TRBJ1-1
CASSTGTGVIDEQFF	TRBV27	TRBJ2-1
CASILLAGPLYEQYF	TRBV7-9	TRBJ2-7
CASSTWTGVVYEQYF	TRBV28	TRBJ2-7
CASSFTGKGAYEQYF	TRBV5-1	TRBJ2-7
CASSPSTLLLETQYF	TRBV4-1	TRBJ2-5
CASSQGMGNTEAFF	TRBV27	TRBJ1-1
CAWSTSLYEQFF	TRBV30	TRBJ2-1
CASSLRTSVYQETQYF	TRBV28	TRBJ2-5
CASSNSGSTDTQYF	TRBV5-6	TRBJ2-3
CASKQGELEAFF	TRBV10-2	TRBJ1-1
CASSVAVEETQYF	TRBV9	TRBJ2-5
CASSDSRGLAAMCDHYEQYF	TRBV6-4	TRBJ2-7
CAISEITGLLQETQYF	TRBV10-3	TRBJ2-5
CATLAAQGMTGELFF	TRBV10-3	TRBJ2-2
CASSYRESTDTQYF	TRBV27	TRBJ2-3
CASLNPGLPYEQYF	TRBV6-5	TRBJ2-7
CASSFLNTGELFF	TRBV7-2	TRBJ2-2
CASSLDRGRSNTGELFF	TRBV11-2	TRBJ2-2
CASSYRAANNEQFF	TRBV6-5	TRBJ2-1
CASSLTRNNEQFF	TRBV2	TRBJ2-1
CASSQEGTRGETQYF	TRBV4-1	TRBJ2-5
CASSLGVVYTGELFF	TRBV7-2	TRBJ2-2
CASSFSRLRGMNTEAFF	TRBV28	TRBJ1-1
CASSPGGATYEQYF	TRBV7-9	TRBJ2-7
CASSLGQGGHIFPYNEQFF	TRBV11-2	TRBJ2-1